This TCR beta chain emerged from a study of response to subunit inactivated influenza vaccine. General study points: Every seasonal influenza vaccination brings in few new T cells, the authors suggested.

The CDR3 is made up of 15 amino acids. With V trimmed by 6 bases and J by 0 bases, 4 bases remained unmatched. This clonotype was seen a handful of times. The antigen remains undetermined. MiXCR was run by TCRdb on the RT-PCR reads, yielding one entry per CDR3 protein. The sample shows around 850,000 distinct CDR3 sequences, roughly 20% of them seen only once. Specimen: PBMCs from blood, collected 4 to 6 days after vaccination. The rearrangement joins TRBV12-3 or TRBV12-4 to TRBJ2-2; TRBD2 matches 7 bases. The clonotype was recovered from a man aged 50-60 years who received an inactivated influenza vaccine. The CDR3 is CASRLAPANTGELFF. For the CDR3, the DNA is TGTGCCAGCAGACTAGCGCCCGCGAACACCGGGGAGCTGTTTTTT.